This is a list of T cell receptor beta chains from one sample in a study of T cell responses to AZD1222 COVID-19 vaccine. Sequencing used immunoSEQ multiplex PCR; TCRdb keeps in-frame clones, though not all of them. The repertoire holds some 100,000 clones, with around 87% as singletons. This specimen was peripheral blood, taken on day 0 of AZD1222 vaccination. Receptors originate from an adult in good health. Both conserved end residues are part of each CDR3. The D gene is left open where the match is weak. Some rows have no size entry. The others give once, few or many, or a class for an expanded clone.

j_call clone_size d_call v_call cdr3_nt cdr3_aa
TRBJ1-1 . . TRBV21-1 TGTGCCAGCAGCAAAGCCGGCCGGGTGAACACTGAAGCTTTCTTT CASSKAGRVNTEAFF
TRBJ1-6 . . TRBV5-4 TGTGCCAGCAGCGGGGAATATTCACCCCTCCACTTT CASSGEYSPLHF
TRBJ1-3 . . TRBV6-5 TGTGCCAGCAGTTACGGGGGAAGCCTCTCTGGAAACACCATATATTTT CASSYGGSLSGNTIYF
TRBJ1-4 . TRBD1 TRBV18 TGTGCCAGCTCAAAACAGGGGGCTGATGAAAAACTGTTTTTT CASSKQGADEKLFF
TRBJ2-2 . . TRBV7-9 TGTGCCAGCAGCCCGCAGGGGACCGGGGAGCTGTTTTTT CASSPQGTGELFF
TRBJ2-7 . . TRBV5-6 TGTGCCAGCAGCTTTGGGTACGAGCAGTACTTC CASSFGYEQYF
TRBJ2-1 few TRBD2 TRBV7-8 TGTGCCAGCAGCTTAAGACGGGAGGGTAGGGATGAGCAGTTCTTC CASSLRREGRDEQFF
TRBJ2-7 . . TRBV2 TGTGCCAGCGGCCGAACCTACGAGCAGTACTTC CASGRTYEQYF
TRBJ2-7 . . TRBV5-1 TGCGCCAGCAGCTTGGTCAGGGGCCAAATCAACGAGCAGTACTTC CASSLVRGQINEQYF
TRBJ1-2 . TRBD1 TRBV9 TGTGCCAGCAGCGTAGTCCCGGACAGGTTTTACGATGGCTACACCTTC CASSVVPDRFYDGYTF
TRBJ1-1 . . TRBV28 TGTGCCAGCAGTCTCCAACCGAACACTGAAGCTTTCTTT CASSLQPNTEAFF
TRBJ2-5 . TRBD1 TRBV6-5 TGTGCCAGCAGCCGACAGGGAAGAGAGACCCAGTACTTC CASSRQGRETQYF
TRBJ1-4 once TRBD1 TRBV5-4 TGTGCCAGCAGCGAAGCCGCAGGGGGGGAAAAACTGTTTTTT CASSEAAGGEKLFF
TRBJ1-5 . . TRBV15 TGTGCCACCACTCCTCATGGGGGCAATCAGCCCCAGCATTTT CATTPHGGNQPQHF
TRBJ1-5 . . TRBV23-1 TGCGCCAGCAGTCGGTTGGGGGGATCACAGCCCCAGCATTTT CASSRLGGSQPQHF
TRBJ2-7 few . TRBV7-2 TGTGCCAGCAGCTCGCTCGCCCGGTCCCAATTGTACGAGCAGTACTTC CASSSLARSQLYEQYF
TRBJ2-7 . . TRBV6-5 TGTGCCAGCACCCTTCAAGAGGGCCTGGGGAACGAGCAGTACTTC CASTLQEGLGNEQYF
TRBJ2-6 . TRBD1 TRBV19 TGTGCCAGTACCTCCTTTAGAGGGGGCGCTTTCTCTGGGGCCAACGTCCTGACTTTC CASTSFRGGAFSGANVLTF
TRBJ2-1 . . TRBV24-1 TGTGCCACCAGTGGGACATTGGGGCCACTTAACAATGAGCAGTTCTTC CATSGTLGPLNNEQFF
TRBJ2-7 once . TRBV3-1/TRBV3-2 TGTGCCAGCAGCTACTCCGGGACAAACCACGAGCAGTACTTC CASSYSGTNHEQYF
TRBJ2-5 once TRBD2 TRBV7-2 TGTGCCAGCAGCTTAGTTGCTAGCGGGAGGGCCAGAGAGACCCAGTACTTC CASSLVASGRARETQYF
TRBJ2-3 . . TRBV3-1/TRBV3-2 TGTGCCAGCAGCCCCCACGGGGGAGATACGCAGTATTTT CASSPHGGDTQYF
TRBJ1-5 . . TRBV4-2 TGTGCCAGCAGCCAAGGTGGGGGTGGTCAGCCCCAGCATTTT CASSQGGGGQPQHF
TRBJ1-2 . TRBD1 TRBV30 TGTGCCTGGAGTGGTCACGAGACAGGGAAATACTATGGCTACACCTTC CAWSGHETGKYYGYTF
TRBJ2-1 . TRBD2 TRBV2 TGTGCCAGAGGGGGACTAGCGGAAAACAATGAGCAGTTCTTC CARGGLAENNEQFF
TRBJ1-2 few TRBD1 TRBV18 TGTGCCAGCTCACCGGGGACAGGGTTTGACTATGGCTACACCTTC CASSPGTGFDYGYTF
TRBJ2-3 . TRBD2 TRBV7-2 TGTGCCAGCAGCTTAGGCTCCGGGGGGGGCACAGATACGCAGTATTTT CASSLGSGGGTDTQYF
TRBJ2-1 . . TRBV2 TGTGCCAGCAGTGAACGGGTAGGGGAGTTCTTC CASSERVGEFF
TRBJ2-7 . TRBD1 TRBV2 TGTGCCAGCAGTGTTAGACTGACAGGGAGCTCCTACGAGCAGTACTTC CASSVRLTGSSYEQYF
TRBJ2-7 . . TRBV7-9 TGTGCCAGCAGCTTAAATACCTACGAGCAGTACTTC CASSLNTYEQYF
TRBJ2-3 once TRBD2 TRBV4-2 TGTGCCAGCACCCCTGGACTAGCGGCTAATACAGATACGCAGTATTTT CASTPGLAANTDTQYF
TRBJ1-5 . . TRBV7-9 TGTGCCAGCAGCTTGCCAGGGCCAGGCCCCCAGCATTTT CASSLPGPGPQHF
TRBJ2-3 . . TRBV3-1/TRBV3-2 TGTGCCAGCAGCCAAGCTTCTAGCACAGATACGCAGTATTTT CASSQASSTDTQYF
TRBJ2-2 . TRBD1 TRBV7-9 TGTGCCAGCACGGCGCAGGGGGACACCGGGGAGCTGTTTTTT CASTAQGDTGELFF
TRBJ2-7 . TRBD2 TRBV7-8 TGTGCCAGCAGCTTAGGCGGGGGACGAAACTACGAGCAGTACTTC CASSLGGGRNYEQYF
TRBJ2-7 . . TRBV28 TGTGCCAGCAGTTTATTGGGCGGGACCTACGAGCAGTACTTC CASSLLGGTYEQYF
TRBJ2-1 . . TRBV28 TGTGCCAGCAGCCCTACCGGCATTCGTGGCGGAACCTCCTACAATGAGCAGTTCTTC CASSPTGIRGGTSYNEQFF
TRBJ1-6 . . TRBV20-1 TGCAGTGCTAGTCGGCAGGGGCCTAGTTCACCCCTCCACTTT CSASRQGPSSPLHF
TRBJ1-5 . . TRBV7-2 TGTGCCAGCAGCTTAATTGATAATCAGCCCCAGCATTTT CASSLIDNQPQHF
TRBJ2-1 . . TRBV7-3 TGTGCCAGCAGCTTAGGCGGTGCCGGGACATACAATGAGCAGTTCTTC CASSLGGAGTYNEQFF
TRBJ1-5 once TRBD1 TRBV19 TGTGCCAGTAGTGTTGGACAGGTTTATAAGCCCCAGCATTTT CASSVGQVYKPQHF
TRBJ1-6 . . TRBV25-1 TGTGCCAGCAGTGAAACAGGCTATAATTCACCCCTCCACTTT CASSETGYNSPLHF
TRBJ1-1 . . TRBV5-4 TGTGCCAGCAGCTTTAGGTCAGGGTCTCTCCCTGAAGCTTTCTTT CASSFRSGSLPEAFF
TRBJ1-5 . . TRBV6-6 TGTGCCAGCAGTTACCACCCAGGGGATCAGCCCCAGCATTTT CASSYHPGDQPQHF
TRBJ2-1 . TRBD2 TRBV6-2/TRBV6-3 TGTGCCAGCAGTTATTTAGGGACTAGCGGCTACAATGAGCAGTTCTTC CASSYLGTSGYNEQFF
TRBJ2-3 once . TRBV5-4 TGTGCCAGCAGCTCGCCGAGGGATACGCAGTATTTT CASSSPRDTQYF
TRBJ1-4 . TRBD1 TRBV18 TGTGCCAGCTCACCCTTGACAGGGCCCACAACTAATGAAAAACTGTTTTTT CASSPLTGPTTNEKLFF
TRBJ1-3 few . TRBV28 TGTGCCAGCACCCTCTCCGGACTGCTAAACACCATATATTTT CASTLSGLLNTIYF
TRBJ2-3 . . TRBV28 TGTGCCAGCAGTTTAAGGCTCGGGGGTCTAGTCCGTACAGATACGCAGTATTTT CASSLRLGGLVRTDTQYF
TRBJ2-2 once . TRBV7-9 TGTGCCAGCACCCGCTCGGCAGGGACGAACACCGGGGAGCTGTTTTTT CASTRSAGTNTGELFF
TRBJ1-2 . TRBD1 TRBV9 TGTGCCAGCAGCCCGCTGACAGGGGGCCGCTATGGCTACACCTTC CASSPLTGGRYGYTF
TRBJ2-3 . . TRBV13 TGTGCCAGCAGCGCTATGCGGTCCGCAGATACGCAGTATTTT CASSAMRSADTQYF
TRBJ2-7 . TRBD2 TRBV7-6 TGTGCCAGCAGCTCCAATAGCGGGAGCTCCTACGAGCAGTACTTC CASSSNSGSSYEQYF